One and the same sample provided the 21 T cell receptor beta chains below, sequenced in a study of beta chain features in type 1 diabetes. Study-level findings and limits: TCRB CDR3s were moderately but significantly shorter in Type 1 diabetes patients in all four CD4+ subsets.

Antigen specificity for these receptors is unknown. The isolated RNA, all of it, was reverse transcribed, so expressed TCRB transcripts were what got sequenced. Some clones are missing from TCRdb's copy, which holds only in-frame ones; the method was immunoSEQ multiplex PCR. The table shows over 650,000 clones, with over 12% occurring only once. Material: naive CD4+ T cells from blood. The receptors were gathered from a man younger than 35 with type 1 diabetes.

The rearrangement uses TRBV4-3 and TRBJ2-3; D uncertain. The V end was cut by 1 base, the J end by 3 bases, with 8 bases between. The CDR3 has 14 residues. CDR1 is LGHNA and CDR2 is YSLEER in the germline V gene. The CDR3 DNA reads TGCGCCAGCAGCCAAGGCCCACTTACAGATACGCAGTATTTT. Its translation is CASSQGPLTDTQYF.

The CDR3 DNA follows: TGTGCCTGGAGTGGTCAACGCGGGGGCAATCAGCCCCAGCATTTT. Translated: CAWSGQRGGNQPQHF. V and J are TRBV30 and TRBJ1-5, with no clear D. Deletions cut 1 base from V and 2 bases from J, with 12 bases between. Per the germline V gene, CDR1 is GTSNPN and CDR2 is SVGIG (reference sequence). The CDR3 is 15 residues long.

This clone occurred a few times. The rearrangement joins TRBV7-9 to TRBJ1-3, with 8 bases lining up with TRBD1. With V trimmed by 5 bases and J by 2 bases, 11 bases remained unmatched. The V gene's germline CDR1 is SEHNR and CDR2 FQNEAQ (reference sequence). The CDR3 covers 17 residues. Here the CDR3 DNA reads TGTGCCAGCAGCGCAAGAACAGGGACAGGAACTGGAAACACCATATATTTT. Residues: CASSARTGTGTGNTIYF.

This CDR3 reads CASSRDRETQYF. CDR3 in DNA: TGTGCCAGCAGCCGGGACAGAGAGACCCAGTACTTC. The chain has TRBV6-5 and TRBJ2-5; TRBD1 agrees at 7 bases. The CDR3 has 12 amino acids. The junction had 2 bases not matched to a gene; V was cut back by 6 bases and J by 4 bases. Germline values: CDR1 MNHEY, CDR2 SVGAGI.

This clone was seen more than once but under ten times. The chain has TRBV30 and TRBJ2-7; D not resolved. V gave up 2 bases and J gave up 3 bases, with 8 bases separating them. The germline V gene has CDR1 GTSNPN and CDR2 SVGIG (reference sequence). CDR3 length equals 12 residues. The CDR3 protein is CAWSLPDYEQYF. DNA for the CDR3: TGTGCCTGGAGTCTCCCGGACTACGAGCAGTACTTC.

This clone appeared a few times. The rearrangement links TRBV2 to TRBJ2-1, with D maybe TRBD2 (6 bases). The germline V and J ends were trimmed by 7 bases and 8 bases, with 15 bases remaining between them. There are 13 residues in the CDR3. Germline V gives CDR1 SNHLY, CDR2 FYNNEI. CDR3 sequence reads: CASIRRDWDEQFF. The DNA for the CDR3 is TGTGCCAGCATCCGGCGGGATTGGGATGAGCAGTTCTTC.

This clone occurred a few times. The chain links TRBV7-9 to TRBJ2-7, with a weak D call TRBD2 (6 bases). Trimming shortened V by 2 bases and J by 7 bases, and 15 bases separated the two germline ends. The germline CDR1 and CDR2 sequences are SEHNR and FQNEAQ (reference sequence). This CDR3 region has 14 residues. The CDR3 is CASSLSGRRGEQYF. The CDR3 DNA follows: TGTGCCAGCAGCTTAAGTGGTAGGCGGGGAGAGCAGTACTTC.

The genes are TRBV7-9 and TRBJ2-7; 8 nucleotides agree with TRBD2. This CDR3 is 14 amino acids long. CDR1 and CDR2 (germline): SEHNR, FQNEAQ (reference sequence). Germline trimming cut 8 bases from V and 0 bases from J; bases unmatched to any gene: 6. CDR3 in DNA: TGTGCCAGCTGGATAGCGGGGAGCTCCTACGAGCAGTACTTC. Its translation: CASWIAGSSYEQYF.

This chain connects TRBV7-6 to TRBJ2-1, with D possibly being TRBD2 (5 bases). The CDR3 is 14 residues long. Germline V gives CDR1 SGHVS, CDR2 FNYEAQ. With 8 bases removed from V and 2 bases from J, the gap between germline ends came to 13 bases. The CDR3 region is CASAKEAAYNEQFF. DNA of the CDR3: TGTGCCAGCGCCAAGGAGGCAGCCTACAATGAGCAGTTCTTC.

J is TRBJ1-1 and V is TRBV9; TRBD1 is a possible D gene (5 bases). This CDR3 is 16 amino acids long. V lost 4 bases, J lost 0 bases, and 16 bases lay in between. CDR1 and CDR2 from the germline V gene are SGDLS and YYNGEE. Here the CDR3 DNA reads TGTGCCAGCAGCTCGACAGATACCCCCTTGAACACTGAAGCTTTCTTT. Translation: CASSSTDTPLNTEAFF.

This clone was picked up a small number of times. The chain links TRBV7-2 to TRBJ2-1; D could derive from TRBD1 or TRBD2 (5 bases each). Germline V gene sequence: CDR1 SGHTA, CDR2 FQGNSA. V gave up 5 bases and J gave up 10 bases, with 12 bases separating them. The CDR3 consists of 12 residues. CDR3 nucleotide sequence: TGTGCCAGCAGCCCGTTGGGGGAGGAGCAGTTCTTC. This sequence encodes CASSPLGEEQFF.

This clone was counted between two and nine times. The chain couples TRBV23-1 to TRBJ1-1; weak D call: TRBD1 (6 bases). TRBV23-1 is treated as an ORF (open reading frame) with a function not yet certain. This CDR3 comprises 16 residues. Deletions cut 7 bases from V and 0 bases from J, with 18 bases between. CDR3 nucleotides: TGCGCCAGCACCGCGGGGGGCGGAAGAGTGAACACTGAAGCTTTCTTT. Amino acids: CASTAGGGRVNTEAFF.

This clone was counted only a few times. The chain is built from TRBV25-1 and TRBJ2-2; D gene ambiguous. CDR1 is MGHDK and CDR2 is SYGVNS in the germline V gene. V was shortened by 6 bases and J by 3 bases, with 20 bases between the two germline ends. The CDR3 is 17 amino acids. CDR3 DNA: TGTGCCAGCAGAGCCCTCCTGGGCCAGTGGGACACCGGGGAGCTGTTTTTT. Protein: CASRALLGQWDTGELFF.

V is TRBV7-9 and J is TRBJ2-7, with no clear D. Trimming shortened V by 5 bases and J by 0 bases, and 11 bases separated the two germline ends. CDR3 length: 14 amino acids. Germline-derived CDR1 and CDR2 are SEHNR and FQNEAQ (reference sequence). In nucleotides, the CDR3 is TGTGCCAGCAGCGGACGGTTGAGCTCCTACGAGCAGTACTTC. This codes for CASSGRLSSYEQYF. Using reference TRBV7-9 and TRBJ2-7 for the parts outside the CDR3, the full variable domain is DTGVSQNPRHKITKRGQNVTFRCDPISEHNRLYWYRQTLGQGPEFLTYFQNEAQLEKSRLLSDRFSAERPKGSFSTLEIQRTEQGDSAMYLCASSGRLSSYEQYFGPGTRLTVT.

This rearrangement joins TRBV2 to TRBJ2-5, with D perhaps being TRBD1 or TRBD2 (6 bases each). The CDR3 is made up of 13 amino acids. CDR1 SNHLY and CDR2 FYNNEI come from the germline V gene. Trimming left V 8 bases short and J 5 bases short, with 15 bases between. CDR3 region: CASGGGGLETQYF. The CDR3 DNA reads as TGTGCCAGCGGCGGAGGGGGATTGGAGACCCAGTACTTC. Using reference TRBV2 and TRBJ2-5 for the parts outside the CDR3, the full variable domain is EPEVTQTPSHQVTQMGQEVILRCVPISNHLYFYWYRQILGQKVEFLVSFYNNEISEKSEIFDDQFSVERPDGSNFTLKIRSTKLEDSAMYFCASGGGGLETQYFGPGTRLLVL.

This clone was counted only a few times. In DNA, the CDR3 is TGTGCCAGCTCACCAACGGGGCATGAAGCTTTCTTT. This codes for CASSPTGHEAFF. This chain connects TRBV18 to TRBJ1-1; D is perhaps TRBD1 (5 bases). Trimming stripped 2 bases from V and 7 bases from J, with 8 bases between. The CDR3 consists of 12 residues. CDR1 and CDR2 (germline): KGHSH, LQKENI. The complete variable domain, with remaining parts taken from reference TRBV18 and TRBJ1-1, reads NAGVMQNPRHLVRRRGQEARLRCSPMKGHSHVYWYRQLPEEGLKFMVYLQKENIIDESGMPKERFSAEFPKEGPSILRIQQVVRGDSAAYFCASSPTGHEAFFGQGTRLTVV.

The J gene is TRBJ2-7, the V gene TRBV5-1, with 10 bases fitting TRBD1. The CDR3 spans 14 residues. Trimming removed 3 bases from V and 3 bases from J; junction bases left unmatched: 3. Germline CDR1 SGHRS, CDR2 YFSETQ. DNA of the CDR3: TGCGCCAGCAGCTCCCGGGACAGGGGCTACGAGCAGTACTTC. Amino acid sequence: CASSSRDRGYEQYF.

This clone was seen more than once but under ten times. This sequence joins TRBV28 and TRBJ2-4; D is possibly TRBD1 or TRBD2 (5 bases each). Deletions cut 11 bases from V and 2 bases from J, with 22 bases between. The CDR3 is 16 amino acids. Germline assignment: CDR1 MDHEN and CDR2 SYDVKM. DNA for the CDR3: TGTGCCGCTGAGGAACGGGGCGGGTTGACCAAAAACATTCAGTACTTC. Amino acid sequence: CAAEERGGLTKNIQYF. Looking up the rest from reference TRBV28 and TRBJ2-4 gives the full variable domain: DVKVTQSSRYLVKRTGEKVFLECVQDMDHENMFWYRQDPGLGLRLIYFSYDVKMKEKGDIPEGYSVSREKKERFSLILESASTNQTSMYLCAAEERGGLTKNIQYFGAGTRLSVL.

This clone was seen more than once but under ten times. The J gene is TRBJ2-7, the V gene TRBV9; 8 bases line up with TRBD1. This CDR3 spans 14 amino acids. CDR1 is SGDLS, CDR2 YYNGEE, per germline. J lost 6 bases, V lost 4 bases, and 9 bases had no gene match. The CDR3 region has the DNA TGTGCCAGCAGCCGCGACAGGGGTGGACGCGAGCAGTACTTC. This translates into CASSRDRGGREQYF.

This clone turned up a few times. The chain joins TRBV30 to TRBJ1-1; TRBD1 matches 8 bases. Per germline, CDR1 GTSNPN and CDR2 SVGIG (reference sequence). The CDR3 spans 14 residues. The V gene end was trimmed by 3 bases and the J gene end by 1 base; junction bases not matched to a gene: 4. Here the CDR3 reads CAWRRTGTNTEAFF. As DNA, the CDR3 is TGTGCCTGGAGACGGACAGGGACGAACACTGAAGCTTTCTTT.

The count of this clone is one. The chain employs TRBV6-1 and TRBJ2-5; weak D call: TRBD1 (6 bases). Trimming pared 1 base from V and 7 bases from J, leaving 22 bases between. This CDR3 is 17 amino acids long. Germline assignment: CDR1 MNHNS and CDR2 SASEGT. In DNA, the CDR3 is TGTGCCAGCAGTGAAGGCGGAGGCAGGGGAGAACAGATGACCCAGTACTTC. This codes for CASSEGGGRGEQMTQYF.